This section outlines one T cell receptor beta chain sequence together with its context. The CDR3 sequence is 13 residues long. V dropped 4 bases and J dropped 2 bases, with 9 bases sitting between them. The V gene's germline CDR1 is MNHEY and CDR2 SVGAGI. The sample is drawn from a study of long-term antiretroviral therapy in people with HIV. Samples were assayed with immunoSEQ v3.0 at survey level. Some clones are missing from TCRdb's copy, which holds only in-frame ones; the method was immunoSEQ multiplex PCR. The sample lists 25,000 to 35,000 clones, around 95% occurring once. Material: unsorted PBMCs, obtained 5.3 years after starting antiretroviral therapy. The rearrangement joins TRBV6-5 to TRBJ2-7; no clear D gene. This TCR was recovered from a man younger than 45 with HIV. The CDR3 DNA reads as TGTGCCAGCAGTTCCGTATACACCTACGAGCAGTACTTC. Its translation is CASSSVYTYEQYF.